The present T cell receptor (beta chain) was sequenced within a study of cytomegalovirus exposure and HLA in healthy donors. Findings and caveats of the study: The study flagged 150 to 200 TCR beta chains as cytomegalovirus-associated.

The primer mix had 60 Vbeta and 13 Jbeta primers. Repertoires were generated with immunoSEQ multiplex PCR, while TCRdb's copy carries only in-frame clones and drops some. The sample contains 150,000 to 200,000 clones, 75% to 80% of which appear only once. Note on this clone: Antigen specificity is unknown.

Despite likely unrecorded immune exposures, the donors were nominally healthy at the time of sampling. The sequenced sample was PBMCs. This TCR was recovered from a woman between 50 and 59 years old in good health and CMV-seropositive.

The CDR3 sequence: CASSVAPAARQETQYF. CDR3 DNA: TGTGCCAGCAGCGTGGCCCCGGCGGCTAGACAAGAGACCCAGTACTTC. The V gene is TRBV9, the J gene TRBJ2-5; D gene unclear. This CDR3 has 16 residues. Germline CDR1 is SGDLS and CDR2 is YYNGEE. V was trimmed by 2 bases and J by 2 bases, leaving 16 bases between them.